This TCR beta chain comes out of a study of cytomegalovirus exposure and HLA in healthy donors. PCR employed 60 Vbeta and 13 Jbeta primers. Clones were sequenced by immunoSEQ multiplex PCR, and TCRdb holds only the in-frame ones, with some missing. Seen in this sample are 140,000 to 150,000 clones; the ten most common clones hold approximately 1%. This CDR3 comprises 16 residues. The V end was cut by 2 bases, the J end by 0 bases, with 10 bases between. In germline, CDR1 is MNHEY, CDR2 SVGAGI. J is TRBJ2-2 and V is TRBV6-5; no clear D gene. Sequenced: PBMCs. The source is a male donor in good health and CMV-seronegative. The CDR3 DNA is TGTGCCAGCAGTTACGGTGTAGCTACGAACACCGGGGAGCTGTTTTTT. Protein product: CASSYGVATNTGELFF.